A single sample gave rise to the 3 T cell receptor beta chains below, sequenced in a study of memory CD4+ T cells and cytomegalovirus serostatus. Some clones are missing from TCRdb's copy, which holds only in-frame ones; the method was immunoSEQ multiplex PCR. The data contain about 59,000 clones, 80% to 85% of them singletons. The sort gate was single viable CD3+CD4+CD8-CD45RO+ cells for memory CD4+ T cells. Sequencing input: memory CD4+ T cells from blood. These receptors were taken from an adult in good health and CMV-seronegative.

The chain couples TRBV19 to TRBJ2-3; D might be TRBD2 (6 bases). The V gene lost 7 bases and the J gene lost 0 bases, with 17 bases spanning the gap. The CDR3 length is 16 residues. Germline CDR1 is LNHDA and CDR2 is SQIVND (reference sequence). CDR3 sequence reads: CASTAGTYRSTDTQYF. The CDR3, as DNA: TGTGCCAGTACCGCAGGGACTTACCGTAGCACAGATACGCAGTATTTT. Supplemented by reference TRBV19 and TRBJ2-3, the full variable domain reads DGGITQSPKYLFRKEGQNVTLSCEQNLNHDAMYWYRQDPGQGLRLIYYSQIVNDFQKGDIAEGYSVSREKKESFPLTVTSAQKNPTAFYLCASTAGTYRSTDTQYFGPGTRLTVL.

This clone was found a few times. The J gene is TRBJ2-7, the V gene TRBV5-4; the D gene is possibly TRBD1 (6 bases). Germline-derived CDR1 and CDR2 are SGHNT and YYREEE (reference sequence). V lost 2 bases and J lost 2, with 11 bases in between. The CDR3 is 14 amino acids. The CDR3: CASSFGTNTYEQYF. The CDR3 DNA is TGTGCCAGCAGCTTCGGGACAAATACCTACGAGCAGTACTTC.

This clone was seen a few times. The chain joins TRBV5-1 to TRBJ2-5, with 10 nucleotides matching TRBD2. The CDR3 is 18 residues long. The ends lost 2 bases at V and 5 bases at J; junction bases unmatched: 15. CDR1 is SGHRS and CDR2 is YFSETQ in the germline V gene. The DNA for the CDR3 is TGCGCCAGCAGCTTTCGGGCTAGCGGGAGTGCGGGCTGGGAGACCCAGTACTTC. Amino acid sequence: CASSFRASGSAGWETQYF.